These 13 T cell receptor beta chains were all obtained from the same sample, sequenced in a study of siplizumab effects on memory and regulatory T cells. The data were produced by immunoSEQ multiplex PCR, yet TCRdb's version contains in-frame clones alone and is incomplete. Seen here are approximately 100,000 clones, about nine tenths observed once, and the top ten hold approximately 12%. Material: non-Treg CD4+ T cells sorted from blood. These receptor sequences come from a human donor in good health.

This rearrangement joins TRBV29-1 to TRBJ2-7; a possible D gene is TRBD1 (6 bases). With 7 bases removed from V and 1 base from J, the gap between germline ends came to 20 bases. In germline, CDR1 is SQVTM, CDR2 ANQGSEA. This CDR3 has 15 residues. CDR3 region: CSATTDRYRSYEQYF. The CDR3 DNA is TGCAGCGCCACAACTGACAGGTACAGATCCTACGAGCAGTACTTC.

CDR3 DNA sequence: TGTGCCAGTAGTACCAGCGGGAGCTGGTCCTACGAGCAGTACTTC. As protein: CASSTSGSWSYEQYF. The chain employs TRBV19 and TRBJ2-7; TRBD2 agrees at 8 bases. Germline V gene lookup returns CDR1 LNHDA and CDR2 SQIVND (reference sequence). There are 15 residues in the CDR3. J lost 1 base, V lost 4 bases, and 6 bases had no gene match.

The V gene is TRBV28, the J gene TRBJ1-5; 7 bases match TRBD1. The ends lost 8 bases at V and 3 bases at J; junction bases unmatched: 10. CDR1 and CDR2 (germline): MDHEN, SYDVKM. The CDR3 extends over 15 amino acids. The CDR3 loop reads CASFATGKNNQPQHF. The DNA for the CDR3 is TGTGCCAGCTTTGCGACAGGGAAGAACAATCAGCCCCAGCATTTT.

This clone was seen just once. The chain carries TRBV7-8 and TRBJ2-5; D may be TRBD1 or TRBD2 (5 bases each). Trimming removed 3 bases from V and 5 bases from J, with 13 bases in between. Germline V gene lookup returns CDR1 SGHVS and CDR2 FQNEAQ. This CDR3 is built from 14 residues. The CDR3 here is CASSLGVRGETQYF. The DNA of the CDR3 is TGTGCCAGCAGCTTGGGGGTTCGCGGGGAGACCCAGTACTTC.

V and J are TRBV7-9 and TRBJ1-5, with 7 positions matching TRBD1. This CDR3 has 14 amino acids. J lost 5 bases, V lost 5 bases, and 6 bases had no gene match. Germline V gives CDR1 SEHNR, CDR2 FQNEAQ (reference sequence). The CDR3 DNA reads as TGTGCCAGCAGCCTTACAGGGGAACATCAGCCCCAGCATTTT. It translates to CASSLTGEHQPQHF.

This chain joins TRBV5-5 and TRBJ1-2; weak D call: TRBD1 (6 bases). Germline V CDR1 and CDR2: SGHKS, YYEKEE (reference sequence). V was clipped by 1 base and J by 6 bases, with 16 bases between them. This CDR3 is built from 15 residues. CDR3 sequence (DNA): TGTGCCAGCAGCTTGATACAAGGGGGGTCCCATGGCTACACCTTC. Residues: CASSLIQGGSHGYTF.

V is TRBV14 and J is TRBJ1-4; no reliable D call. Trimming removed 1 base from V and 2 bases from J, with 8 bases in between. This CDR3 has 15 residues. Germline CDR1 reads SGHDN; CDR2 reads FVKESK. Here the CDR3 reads CASSQARLTNEKLFF. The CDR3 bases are TGTGCCAGCAGCCAAGCCAGGTTGACTAATGAAAAACTGTTTTTT.

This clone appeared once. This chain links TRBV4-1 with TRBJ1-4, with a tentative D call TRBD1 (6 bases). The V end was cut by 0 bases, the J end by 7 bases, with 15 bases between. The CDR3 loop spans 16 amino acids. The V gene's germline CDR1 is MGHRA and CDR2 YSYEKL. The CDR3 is CASSQELQGGGEKLFF. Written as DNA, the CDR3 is TGCGCCAGCAGCCAAGAGCTGCAAGGAGGGGGTGAAAAACTGTTTTTT.

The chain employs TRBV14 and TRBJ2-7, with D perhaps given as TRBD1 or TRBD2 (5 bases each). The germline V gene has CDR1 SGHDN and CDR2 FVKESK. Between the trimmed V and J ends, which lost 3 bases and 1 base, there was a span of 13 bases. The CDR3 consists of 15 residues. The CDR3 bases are TGTGCCAGCAGCCATAGGTACAGGACTTCCTACGAGCAGTACTTC. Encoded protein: CASSHRYRTSYEQYF.

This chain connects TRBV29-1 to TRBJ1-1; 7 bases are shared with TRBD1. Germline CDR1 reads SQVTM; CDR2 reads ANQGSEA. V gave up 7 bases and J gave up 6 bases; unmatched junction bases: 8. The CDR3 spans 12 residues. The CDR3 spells CSETTGTAEAFF. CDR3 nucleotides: TGCAGCGAGACGACAGGGACGGCTGAAGCTTTCTTT. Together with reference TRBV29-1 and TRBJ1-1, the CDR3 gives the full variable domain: SAVISQKPSRDICQRGTSLTIQCQVDSQVTMMFWYRQQPGQSLTLIATANQGSEATYESGFVIDKFPISRPNLTFSTLTVSNMSPEDSSIYLCSETTGTAEAFFGQGTRLTVV.

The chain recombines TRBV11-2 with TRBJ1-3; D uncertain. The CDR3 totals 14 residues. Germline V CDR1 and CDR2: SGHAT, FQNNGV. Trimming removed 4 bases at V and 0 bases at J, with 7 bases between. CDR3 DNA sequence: TGTGCCAGCAGCTCCCCCGACTCTGGAAACACCATATATTTT. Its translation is CASSSPDSGNTIYF.

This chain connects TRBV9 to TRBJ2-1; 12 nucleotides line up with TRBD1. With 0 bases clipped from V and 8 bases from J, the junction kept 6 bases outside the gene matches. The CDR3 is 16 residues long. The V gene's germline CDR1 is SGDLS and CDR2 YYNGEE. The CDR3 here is CASSVGDRGRMDEQFF. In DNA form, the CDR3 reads TGTGCCAGCAGCGTAGGGGACAGGGGGCGCATGGATGAGCAGTTCTTC. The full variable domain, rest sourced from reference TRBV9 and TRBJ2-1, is DSGVTQTPKHLITATGQRVTLRCSPRSGDLSVYWYQQSLDQGLQFLIQYYNGEERAKGNILERFSAQQFPDLHSELNLSSLELGDSALYFCASSVGDRGRMDEQFFGPGTRLTVL.

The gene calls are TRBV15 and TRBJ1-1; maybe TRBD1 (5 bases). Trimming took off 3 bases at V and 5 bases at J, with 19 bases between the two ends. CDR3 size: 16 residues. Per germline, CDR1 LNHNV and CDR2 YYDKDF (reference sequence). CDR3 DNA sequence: TGTGCCACCAGCAGTCCTTCACGGGGCAGGGTAACTGAAGCTTTCTTT. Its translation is CATSSPSRGRVTEAFF.